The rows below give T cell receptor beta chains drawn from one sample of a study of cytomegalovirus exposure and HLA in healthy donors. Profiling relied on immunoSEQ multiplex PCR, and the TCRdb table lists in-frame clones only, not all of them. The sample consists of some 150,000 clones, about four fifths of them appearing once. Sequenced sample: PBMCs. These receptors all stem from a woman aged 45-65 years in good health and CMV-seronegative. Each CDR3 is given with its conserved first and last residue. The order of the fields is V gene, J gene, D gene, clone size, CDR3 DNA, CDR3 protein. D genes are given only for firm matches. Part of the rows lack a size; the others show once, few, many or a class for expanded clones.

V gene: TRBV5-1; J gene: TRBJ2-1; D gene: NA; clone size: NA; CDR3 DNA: TGCGCCAGCAGGGGAGAGCCCTACAATGAGCAGTTCTTC; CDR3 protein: CASRGEPYNEQFF
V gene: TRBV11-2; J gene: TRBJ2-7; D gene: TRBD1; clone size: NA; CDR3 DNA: TGTGCCAGCAGCTTTCGGACAGGGAACTACGAGCAGTACTTC; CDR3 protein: CASSFRTGNYEQYF
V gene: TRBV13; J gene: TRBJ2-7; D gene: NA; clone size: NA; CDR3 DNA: TGTGCCAGCAGCTTAGCGGGAGCATCCTACGAGCAGTACTTC; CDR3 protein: CASSLAGASYEQYF
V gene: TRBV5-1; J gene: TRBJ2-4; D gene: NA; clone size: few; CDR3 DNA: TGCGCCAGCAGCTCCAGGGCTGGAAACATTCAGTACTTC; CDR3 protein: CASSSRAGNIQYF
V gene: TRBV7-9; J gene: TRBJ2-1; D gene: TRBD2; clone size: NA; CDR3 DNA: TGTGCCAGCAGCGCTCGACTAGCGGGGGGGATGGGTGAGCAGTTCTTC; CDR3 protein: CASSARLAGGMGEQFF
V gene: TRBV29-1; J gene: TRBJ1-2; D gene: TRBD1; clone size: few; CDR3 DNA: TGCAGCGTGTCCCCCTTTGATAGACAGGGGAGGTCTGGCTACACCTTC; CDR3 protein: CSVSPFDRQGRSGYTF
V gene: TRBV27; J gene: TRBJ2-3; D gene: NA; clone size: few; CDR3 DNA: TGTGCCAGCAGTCCTCTCTCGGGCACAGATACGCAGTATTTT; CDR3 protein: CASSPLSGTDTQYF
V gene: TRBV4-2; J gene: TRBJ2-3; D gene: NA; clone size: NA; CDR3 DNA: TGTGCCAGCAGCCAAGAGAGTCAGGCTCCCACAGATACGCAGTATTTT; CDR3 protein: CASSQESQAPTDTQYF
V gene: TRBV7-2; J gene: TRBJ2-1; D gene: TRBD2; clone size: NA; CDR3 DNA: TGTGCCAGCAGCTTAGGGGTTAGCGGGGGGGCGGGCAATGAGCAGTTCTTC; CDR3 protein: CASSLGVSGGAGNEQFF
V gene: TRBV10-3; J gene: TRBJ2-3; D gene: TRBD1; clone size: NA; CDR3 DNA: TGTGCCATCAGCGCCCCGGGACAGGGGACAGATACGCAGTATTTT; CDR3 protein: CAISAPGQGTDTQYF
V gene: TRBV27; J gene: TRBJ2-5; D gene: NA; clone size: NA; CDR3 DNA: TGTGCCAGCAGTTTATGGGCAGGGAGGGAGACCCAGTACTTC; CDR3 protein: CASSLWAGRETQYF
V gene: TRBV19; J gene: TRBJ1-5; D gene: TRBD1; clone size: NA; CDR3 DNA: TGTGCCAGTAGTTCTTGGACAGGGCGACCGGGCAATCAGCCCCAGCATTTT; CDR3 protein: CASSSWTGRPGNQPQHF
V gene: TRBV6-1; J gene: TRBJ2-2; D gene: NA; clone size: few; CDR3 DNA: TGTGCCAGCAGTGACCATACAGTCACCGGGGAGCTGTTTTTT; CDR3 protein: CASSDHTVTGELFF
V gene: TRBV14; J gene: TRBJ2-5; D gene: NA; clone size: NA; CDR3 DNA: TGTGCCAGCAGCCACTTAAAAGAGACCCAGTACTTC; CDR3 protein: CASSHLKETQYF
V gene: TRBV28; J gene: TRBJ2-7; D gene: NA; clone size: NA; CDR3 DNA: TGTGCCAGCAGGGCCACCATCTACGAGCAGTACTTC; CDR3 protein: CASRATIYEQYF
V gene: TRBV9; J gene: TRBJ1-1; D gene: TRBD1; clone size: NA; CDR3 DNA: TGTGCCAGCAGCGTGGAGGGGGCGGGCACTGAAGCTTTCTTT; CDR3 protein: CASSVEGAGTEAFF
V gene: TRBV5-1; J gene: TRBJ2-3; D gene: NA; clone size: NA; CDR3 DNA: TGCGCCAGCAGCTTGGAAGGTGGGAGTCGTGGGGGCACAGATACGCAGTATTTT; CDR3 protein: CASSLEGGSRGGTDTQYF
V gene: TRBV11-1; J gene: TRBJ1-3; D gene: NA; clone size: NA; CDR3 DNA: TGTGCCAGCGCCCGTCGAGGGATCTCTGGAAACACCATATATTTT; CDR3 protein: CASARRGISGNTIYF
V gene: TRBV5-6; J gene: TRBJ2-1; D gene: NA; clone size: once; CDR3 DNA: TGTGCCAGCAGCTTGGGACAGACGATATCATACAATGAGCAGTTCTTC; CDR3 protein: CASSLGQTISYNEQFF
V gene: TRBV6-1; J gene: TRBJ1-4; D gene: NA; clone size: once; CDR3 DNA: TGTGCCAGCAGTGGCCGCCTGACAGGCTCCGATGAAAAACTGTTTTTT; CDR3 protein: CASSGRLTGSDEKLFF
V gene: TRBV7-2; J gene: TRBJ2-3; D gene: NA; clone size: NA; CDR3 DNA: TGTGCCAGCAGCCACGGGGTGATCCGGGGATACACAGATACGCAGTATTTT; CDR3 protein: CASSHGVIRGYTDTQYF
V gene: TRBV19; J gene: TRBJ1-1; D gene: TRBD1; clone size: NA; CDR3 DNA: TGTGCCAGTAGTATATCTTCCGGGACAGGGGGCGAGAGAGCTTTCTTT; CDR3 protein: CASSISSGTGGERAFF
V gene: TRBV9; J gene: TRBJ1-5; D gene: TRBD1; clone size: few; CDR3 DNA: TGTGCCAGCAGCGTAGGGACAGGGTCTCAGCCCCAGCATTTT; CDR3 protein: CASSVGTGSQPQHF
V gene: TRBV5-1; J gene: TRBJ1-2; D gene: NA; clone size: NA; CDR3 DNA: TGCGCCAGCAGCCGGGGGGAGGCGGATGGCTACACCTTC; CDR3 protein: CASSRGEADGYTF